The rows below give T cell receptor beta chains drawn from one sample of a study of T cells in Graves' hyperthyroidism and ophthalmopathy. TCRdb analysed the multiplex PCR reads with MiXCR anew, one entry per CDR3 protein. The data hold over 250,000 distinct CDR3 sequences, with around 25% observed a single time. Sequencing used blood. The origin of the receptors is a man aged 40-49 years with Graves' hyperthyroidism that later progressed to Graves' ophthalmopathy. CDR3s include the opening cysteine and the closing phenylalanine or tryptophan. The D gene is left open where the match is weak. For some rows the clone size is stated as once, few or many, or as a class when expanded; others skip it.

clone_size j_call d_call v_call cdr3_aa cdr3_nt
many TRBJ2-5 TRBD2 TRBV30 CAWSVGWSGGETQYF TGTGCCTGGAGTGTAGGTTGGTCGGGGGGGGAGACCCAGTACTTC
many TRBJ2-3 . TRBV11-2 CASSLAGDTQYF TGTGCCAGCAGCTTAGCAGGGGATACGCAGTATTTT
many TRBJ2-5 TRBD1 TRBV11-2 CASSLIPGGAETQYF TGTGCCAGCAGCTTAATTCCAGGGGGCGCAGAGACCCAGTACTTC
. TRBJ2-5 TRBD2 TRBV12-3/TRBV12-4 CASSQTSGRETQYF TGTGCCAGCAGCCAGACTAGCGGGAGGGAGACCCAGTACTTC
few TRBJ2-5 TRBD2 TRBV5-1 CASNRREVQETQYF TGCGCCAGCAACCGACGGGAGGTTCAAGAGACCCAGTACTTC
. TRBJ2-7 . TRBV7-2 CASSLGQDFSYEQYF TGTGCCAGCAGCTTAGGACAGGACTTCTCCTACGAGCAGTACTTC
. TRBJ2-5 . TRBV6-5 CASSYSREARETQYF TGTGCCAGCAGTTACTCGAGGGAGGCACGGGAGACCCAGTACTTC
many TRBJ2-7 . TRBV2 CASSEALGEQYF TGTGCCAGCAGTGAAGCGCTTGGAGAGCAGTACTTC
many TRBJ2-5 . TRBV20-1 CSARGGYRTRETQYF TGCAGTGCTAGAGGAGGTTATCGGACGAGAGAGACCCAGTACTTC
many TRBJ2-7 TRBD2 TRBV14 CASSPRLASGYEQYF TGTGCCAGCAGCCCCCGATTGGCTAGCGGCTACGAGCAGTACTTC
many TRBJ2-7 . TRBV29-1 CSVGRGSYEQYF TGCAGCGTTGGCAGGGGAAGCTACGAGCAGTACTTC
many TRBJ1-5 . TRBV18 CASSGSYSNQPQHF TGTGCCAGCTCAGGCTCATATAGCAATCAGCCCCAGCATTTT
. TRBJ1-1 . TRBV5-1 CASSSDGMNTEAFF TGCGCCAGCAGCTCTGACGGGATGAACACTGAAGCTTTCTTT
. TRBJ1-1 TRBD1 TRBV5-1 CASSLVGQGETEAFF TGCGCCAGCAGCTTGGTAGGACAGGGGGAAACTGAAGCTTTCTTT
. TRBJ2-7 . TRBV5-1 CASSFHTGKQYF TGCGCCAGCAGCTTCCACACGGGCAAGCAGTACTTC
many TRBJ2-5 TRBD2 TRBV20-1 CSARNIPGLAGLQETQYF TGCAGTGCTAGAAACATTCCGGGACTAGCGGGCCTCCAAGAGACCCAGTACTTC
many TRBJ2-5 . TRBV6-1 CASRTLETQYF TGTGCCAGCAGGACCTTGGAGACCCAGTACTTC
many TRBJ2-7 TRBD1 TRBV30 CACGQGNEQYF TGTGCCTGTGGACAGGGGAACGAGCAGTACTTC
many TRBJ2-5 TRBD2 TRBV11-1 CASSWLAGYQETQYF TGTGCCAGCAGCTGGCTAGCGGGGTACCAAGAGACCCAGTACTTC
many TRBJ2-7 . TRBV27 CASSPPGTIYEQYF TGTGCCAGCAGCCCTCCCGGAACAATCTACGAGCAGTACTTC
many TRBJ1-1 . TRBV12-5 CASGQGNTEAFF TGTGCTAGTGGGCAGGGGAACACTGAAGCTTTCTTT
. TRBJ2-5 . TRBV19 CARGRKETQYF TGTGCCCGGGGGAGAAAAGAGACCCAGTACTTC
many TRBJ1-2 . TRBV27 CASSTRTENNYGYTF TGTGCCAGCAGTACCAGGACGGAGAACAACTATGGCTACACCTTC
. TRBJ1-1 TRBD1 TRBV10-3 CATGDSRGTEAFF TGTGCCACCGGGGACAGCCGGGGAACTGAAGCTTTCTTT
many TRBJ1-2 . TRBV30 CAWNAGEREGYAF TGTGCCTGGAATGCAGGGGAGCGCGAAGGCTACGCCTTC
many TRBJ2-7 . TRBV2 CASFSQGSSYEQYF TGTGCCAGCTTTAGTCAGGGCAGCTCCTACGAGCAGTACTTC
many TRBJ1-1 . TRBV5-1 CASSRGLEETEAFF TGCGCCAGCAGCAGAGGACTGGAGGAAACTGAAGCTTTCTTT
many TRBJ1-2 TRBD1 TRBV24-1 CATSDNRDRGSGNYGYTF TGTGCCACCAGTGATAACCGGGACAGGGGATCCGGTAACTATGGCTACACCTTC
. TRBJ2-7 . TRBV4-1 CASRQDLVSGTYEQYF TGCGCCAGCAGACAAGATTTAGTCAGCGGTACCTACGAGCAGTACTTC
many TRBJ2-7 . TRBV7-2 CASSPNPLFRYEQYF TGTGCCAGCAGCCCCAACCCCCTGTTTCGCTACGAGCAGTACTTC
. TRBJ2-1 . TRBV6-4 CASSRLVGYEQFF TGTGCCAGCAGCAGACTAGTAGGCTATGAGCAGTTCTTC
many TRBJ2-7 TRBD1 TRBV12-3/TRBV12-4 CASSSGPGQYPGDF TGTGCCAGCAGTTCCGGACCGGGACAGTACCCCGGTGACTTC
. TRBJ2-2 . TRBV6-1 CASKPWQSNTGELFF TGTGCCAGCAAACCGTGGCAGTCGAACACCGGGGAGCTGTTTTTT
many TRBJ1-2 . TRBV27 CASSSPSSFNGYTF TGTGCCAGCAGTTCCCCTAGCAGTTTTAATGGCTACACCTTC
many TRBJ2-5 . TRBV19 CASSIDFGGQETQYF TGTGCCAGTAGTATAGATTTCGGCGGGCAAGAGACCCAGTACTTC
. TRBJ2-7 TRBD2 TRBV20-1 CSAVPSGGLHEQYF TGCAGTGCCGTTCCTAGCGGGGGATTACACGAGCAGTACTTC
many TRBJ1-6 . TRBV9 CASSITWESPLHF TGTGCCAGCAGCATCACATGGGAGTCACCCCTCCACTTT
many TRBJ2-6 . TRBV12-3/TRBV12-4 CASTREAGANVLTF TGTGCCAGCACCCGGGAAGCGGGGGCCAACGTCCTGACTTTC
many TRBJ2-7 . TRBV14 CASSLSRGIYEQYF TGTGCCAGCAGCCTAAGCCGGGGAATCTACGAGCAGTACTTC
many TRBJ2-2 . TRBV6-4 CASTPNGDNTGELFF TGTGCCAGCACCCCGAATGGGGACAACACCGGGGAGCTGTTTTTT
many TRBJ2-7 TRBD1 TRBV18 CASSPLGQGLYEQYF TGTGCCAGCTCACCACTGGGACAGGGACTCTACGAGCAGTACTTC
many TRBJ2-2 . TRBV5-1 CASSLVWNTGELFF TGCGCCAGCAGCTTGGTTTGGAACACCGGGGAGCTGTTTTTT
many TRBJ1-2 . TRBV3-1 CASRGIDGYTF TGTGCCAGCAGGGGTATCGATGGCTACACCTTC
. TRBJ2-5 . TRBV28 CASRVGYQETQYF TGTGCCAGCAGGGTGGGCTACCAAGAGACCCAGTACTTC